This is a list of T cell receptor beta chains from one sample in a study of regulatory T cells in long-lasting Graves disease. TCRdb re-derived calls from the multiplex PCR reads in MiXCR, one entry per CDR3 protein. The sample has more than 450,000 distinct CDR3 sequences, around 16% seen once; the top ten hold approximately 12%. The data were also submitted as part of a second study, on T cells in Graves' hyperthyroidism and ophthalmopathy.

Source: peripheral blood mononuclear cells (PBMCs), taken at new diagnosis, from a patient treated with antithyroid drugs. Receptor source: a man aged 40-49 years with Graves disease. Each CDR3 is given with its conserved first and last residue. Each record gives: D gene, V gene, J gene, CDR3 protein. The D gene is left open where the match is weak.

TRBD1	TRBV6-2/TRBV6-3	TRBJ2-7	CASSERTGWVYEQYF
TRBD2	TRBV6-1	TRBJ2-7	CASRPYPLLLAGGPYEQYF
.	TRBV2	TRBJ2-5	CASSREETQYF
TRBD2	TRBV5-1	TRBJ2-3	CASSGGLATDTQYF
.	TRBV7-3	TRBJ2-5	CASSLTFRETQYF
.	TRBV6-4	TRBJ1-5	CASSDGSSPTRIINQPQHF
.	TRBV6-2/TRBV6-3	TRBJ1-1	CASSYTETRPKRNTEAFF
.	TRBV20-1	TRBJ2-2	CSATTKGPQDGELFF
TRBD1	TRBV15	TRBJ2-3	CATSREPTGVMLADTQYF
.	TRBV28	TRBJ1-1	CASSFGQGNLNTEAFF
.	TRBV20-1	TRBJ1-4	CSAPGEGNEKLFF